This T cell receptor (beta chain) was obtained from a study of cytomegalovirus exposure and HLA in healthy donors. Study details: An early data release held tens of millions of unique TCRs from HLA-typed donors.

It was with 60 Vbeta and 13 Jbeta primers that the PCR ran. Sequencing used immunoSEQ multiplex PCR; TCRdb keeps in-frame clones, though not all of them. This sample has some 99,000 clones; under 80% occur once, and the top ten carry more than 1.5%. This clone was detected only a few times. The CDR3 is made up of 15 amino acids. The V gene's germline CDR1 is SEHNR and CDR2 FQNEAQ (reference sequence). Trimming removed 1 base at V and 0 bases at J, with 6 bases between. The clonotype originates from a man aged 35 to 55 in good health and CMV-seronegative. The sample taken for sequencing was PBMCs. The chain uses TRBV7-9 and TRBJ1-4; a weak D match, TRBD1 (5 bases). The CDR3 nucleotides are TGTGCCAGCAGCTTAGGGGGCACAACTAATGAAAAACTGTTTTTT. Its protein product is CASSLGGTTNEKLFF.